The source of this T cell receptor (beta chain) is a study of T cells in Graves' hyperthyroidism and ophthalmopathy. This clonotype was detected only a few times. Deletions cut 2 bases from V and 7 bases from J, with 21 bases between. The CDR3 is made up of 17 amino acids. Per the germline V gene, CDR1 is LNHDA and CDR2 is SQIVND (reference sequence). TCR beta CDR3 regions were amplified from RNA transcripts. When the TCR CDR3 underwent first-round RT-PCR, the HTBI primer set was used. TCRdb itself ran the multiplex PCR reads through MiXCR, one entry per CDR3 protein. The table records about 640,000 distinct CDR3 sequences, 14% of them present only once.

Sequencing was performed on blood. This clonotype originated in a woman in her 50s with Graves' ophthalmopathy. The chain combines TRBV19 with TRBJ2-4; tentative D call: TRBD1 (6 bases). DNA of the CDR3: TGTGCCAGTAGTATAAGGCTGACAGGAGGAAATTGGAACATTCAGTACTTC. Translation: CASSIRLTGGNWNIQYF.